A selection of T cell receptor beta chains follows, all from one sample in a study of radiotherapy plus CTLA-4 blockade in lung cancer. Sequencing was performed with immunoSEQ multiplex PCR; in TCRdb, only in-frame clones are kept and a portion is missing. This sample has about 97,000 clones, with 65% to 85% found just once. The sequences come from peripheral blood, collected from a patient treated with radiotherapy plus ipilimumab. The receptor source for this set is a human donor with non-small cell lung cancer who had a partial response to radiotherapy plus ipilimumab. Some clones in this sample may be carry-over from other donors' samples. The CDR3 runs from the conserved cysteine through the conserved F or W. Fields, in order: V gene, CDR3 length, D gene, CDR3 protein. A D gene is named only where the DNA matches it firmly.

>TRBV5-4|16|TRBD2
CASSLGGREGTDTQYF
>TRBV29-1|14|TRBD2
CSAARTSAPEKQFF
>TRBV7-2|12|-
CASSFPRYEQYF
>TRBV10-1|14|TRBD2
CASSRLAGGNTQYF
>TRBV7-2|14|-
CASSSQGSTGELFF
>TRBV5-1|15|-
CASSLVGAGDEKLFF
>TRBV6-1|15|-
CASSEGRFSGNTIYF
>TRBV5-1|14|-
CASSLGGGVGEQFF
>TRBV2|15|-
CASSEQGRGSTGYTF
>TRBV28|11|-
CASTYQRRAFF
>TRBV19|19|TRBD1
CASSIRRQGRPRNTGELFF
>TRBV27|13|-
CASKTLGKNIQYF
>TRBV6-6|15|TRBD1
CASSFDRGLAETQYF
>TRBV14|14|-
CASSERRTHNEQFF
>TRBV11-2|19|TRBD1
CASSSGIWDRGRRNYGYTF
>TRBV27|17|TRBD1
CASSLSSPGQGNSPLHF
>TRBV7-2|12|-
CASSGQYSPLHF